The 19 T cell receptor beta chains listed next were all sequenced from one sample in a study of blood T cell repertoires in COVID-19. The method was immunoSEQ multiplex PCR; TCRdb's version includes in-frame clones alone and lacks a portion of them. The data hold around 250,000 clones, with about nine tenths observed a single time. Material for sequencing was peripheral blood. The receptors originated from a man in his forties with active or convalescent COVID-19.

The CDR3 sequence is CASSDSRRTAATGELFF. Written as DNA, the CDR3 is TGTGCCAGCAGTGACAGTCGGAGGACAGCCGCCACCGGGGAGCTGTTTTTT. This chain joins TRBV2 and TRBJ2-2, with D maybe TRBD1 (6 bases). From germline, CDR1 is SNHLY and CDR2 FYNNEI. V lost 3 bases and J 4 bases, leaving 18 bases between the germline ends. The CDR3 totals 17 residues. Full variable domain (outside the CDR3, taken from reference TRBV2 and TRBJ2-2): EPEVTQTPSHQVTQMGQEVILRCVPISNHLYFYWYRQILGQKVEFLVSFYNNEISEKSEIFDDQFSVERPDGSNFTLKIRSTKLEDSAMYFCASSDSRRTAATGELFFGEGSRLTVL.

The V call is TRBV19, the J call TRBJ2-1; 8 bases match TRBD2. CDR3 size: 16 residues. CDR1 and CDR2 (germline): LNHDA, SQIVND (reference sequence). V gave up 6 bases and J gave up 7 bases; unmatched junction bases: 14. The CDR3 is CASSHPRRLAINEQFF. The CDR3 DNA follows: TGTGCCAGTAGCCATCCCCGGAGACTAGCGATAAATGAGCAGTTCTTC.

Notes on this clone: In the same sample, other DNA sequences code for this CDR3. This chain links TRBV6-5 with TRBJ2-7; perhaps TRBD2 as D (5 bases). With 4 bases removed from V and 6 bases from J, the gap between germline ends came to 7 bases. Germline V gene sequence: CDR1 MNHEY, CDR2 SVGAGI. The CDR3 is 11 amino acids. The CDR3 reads CASSSRGEQYF. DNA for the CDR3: TGTGCCAGCAGTTCACGGGGCGAGCAGTACTTC.

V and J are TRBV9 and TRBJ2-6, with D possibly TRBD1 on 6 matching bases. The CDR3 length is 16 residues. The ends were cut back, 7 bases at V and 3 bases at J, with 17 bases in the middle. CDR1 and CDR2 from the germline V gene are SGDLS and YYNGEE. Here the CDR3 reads CASGTSTRRGANVLTF. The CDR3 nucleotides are TGTGCCAGCGGGACATCCACCCGACGTGGGGCCAACGTCCTGACTTTC.

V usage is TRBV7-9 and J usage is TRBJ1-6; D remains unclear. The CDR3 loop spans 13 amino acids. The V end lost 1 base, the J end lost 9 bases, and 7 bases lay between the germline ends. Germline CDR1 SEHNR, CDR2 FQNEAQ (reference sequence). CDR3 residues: CASSLERGSPLHF. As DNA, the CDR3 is TGTGCCAGCAGCTTAGAGAGAGGTTCACCCCTCCACTTT.

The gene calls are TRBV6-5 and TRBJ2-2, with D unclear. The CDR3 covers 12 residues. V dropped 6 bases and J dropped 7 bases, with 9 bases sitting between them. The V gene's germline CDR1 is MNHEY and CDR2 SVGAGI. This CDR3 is CASRWQDGELFF. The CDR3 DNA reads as TGTGCCAGCAGGTGGCAGGACGGGGAGCTGTTTTTT.

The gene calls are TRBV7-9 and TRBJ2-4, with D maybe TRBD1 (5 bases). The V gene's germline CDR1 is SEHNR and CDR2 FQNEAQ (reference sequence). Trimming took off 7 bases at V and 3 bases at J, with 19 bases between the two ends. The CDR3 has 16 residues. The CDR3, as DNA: TGTGCCAGCAACCCCAGTGGAACAGGCGGCAAAAACATTCAGTACTTC. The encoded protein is CASNPSGTGGKNIQYF.

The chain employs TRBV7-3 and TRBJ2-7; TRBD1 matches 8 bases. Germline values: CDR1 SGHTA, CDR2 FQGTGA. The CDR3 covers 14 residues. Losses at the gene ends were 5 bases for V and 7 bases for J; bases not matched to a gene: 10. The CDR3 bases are TGTGCCAGCAGCCCCGGACAGGGCCGTGGGGAGCAGTACTTC. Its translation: CASSPGQGRGEQYF.

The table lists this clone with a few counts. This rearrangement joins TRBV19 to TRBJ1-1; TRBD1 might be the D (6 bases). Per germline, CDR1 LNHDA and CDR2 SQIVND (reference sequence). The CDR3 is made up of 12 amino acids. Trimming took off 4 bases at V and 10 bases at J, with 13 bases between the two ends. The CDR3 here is CASSTPGTIAFF. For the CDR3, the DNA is TGTGCCAGTAGTACTCCGGGGACAATAGCTTTCTTT.

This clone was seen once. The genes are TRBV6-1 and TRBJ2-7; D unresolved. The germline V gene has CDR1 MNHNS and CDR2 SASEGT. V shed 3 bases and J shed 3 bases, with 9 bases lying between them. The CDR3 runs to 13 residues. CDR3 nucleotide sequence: TGTGCCAGCAGTGAGCGGCAAGTCTACGAGCAGTACTTC. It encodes CASSERQVYEQYF.

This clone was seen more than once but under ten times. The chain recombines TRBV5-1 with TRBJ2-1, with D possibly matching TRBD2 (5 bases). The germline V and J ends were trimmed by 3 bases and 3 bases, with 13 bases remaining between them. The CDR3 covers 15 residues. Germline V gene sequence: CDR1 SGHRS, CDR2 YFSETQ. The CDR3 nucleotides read TGCGCCAGCAGCTCGGGGAGACTCTACTACAATGAGCAGTTCTTC. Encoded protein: CASSSGRLYYNEQFF.

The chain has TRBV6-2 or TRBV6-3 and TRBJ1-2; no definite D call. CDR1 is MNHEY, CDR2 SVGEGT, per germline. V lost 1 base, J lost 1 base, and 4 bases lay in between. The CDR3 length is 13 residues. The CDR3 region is CASSYYSNYGYTF. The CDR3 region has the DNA TGTGCCAGCAGTTACTACAGTAACTATGGCTACACCTTC.

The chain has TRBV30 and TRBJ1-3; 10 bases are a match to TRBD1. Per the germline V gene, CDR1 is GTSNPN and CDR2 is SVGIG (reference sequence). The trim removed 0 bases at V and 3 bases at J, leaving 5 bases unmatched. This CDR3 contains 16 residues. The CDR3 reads CAWSVQTGGSGNTIYF. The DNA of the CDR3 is TGTGCCTGGAGTGTACAGACAGGGGGCAGTGGAAACACCATATATTTT. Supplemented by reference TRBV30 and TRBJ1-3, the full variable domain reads SQTIHQWPATLVQPVGSPLSLECTVEGTSNPNLYWYRQAAGRGLQLLFYSVGIGQISSEVPQNLSASRPQDRQFILSSKKLLLSDSGFYLCAWSVQTGGSGNTIYFGEGSWLTVV.

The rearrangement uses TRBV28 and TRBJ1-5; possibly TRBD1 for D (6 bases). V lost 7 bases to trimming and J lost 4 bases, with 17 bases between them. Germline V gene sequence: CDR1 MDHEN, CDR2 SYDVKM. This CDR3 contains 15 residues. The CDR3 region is CASIDKGRGNQPQHF. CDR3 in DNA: TGTGCCAGCATCGACAAGGGAAGGGGGAATCAGCCCCAGCATTTT. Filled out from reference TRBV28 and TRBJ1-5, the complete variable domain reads DVKVTQSSRYLVKRTGEKVFLECVQDMDHENMFWYRQDPGLGLRLIYFSYDVKMKEKGDIPEGYSVSREKKERFSLILESASTNQTSMYLCASIDKGRGNQPQHFGDGTRLSIL.

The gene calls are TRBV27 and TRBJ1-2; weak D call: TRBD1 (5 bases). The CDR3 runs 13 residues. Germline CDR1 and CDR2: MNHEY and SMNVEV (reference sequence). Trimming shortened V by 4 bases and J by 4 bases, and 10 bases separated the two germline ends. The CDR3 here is CASSSTDAYGYTF. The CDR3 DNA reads TGTGCCAGCAGTTCGACAGATGCCTATGGCTACACCTTC.

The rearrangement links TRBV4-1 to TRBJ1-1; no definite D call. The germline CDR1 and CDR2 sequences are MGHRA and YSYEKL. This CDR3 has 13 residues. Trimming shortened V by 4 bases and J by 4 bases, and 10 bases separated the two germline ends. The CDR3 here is CASSLAEATEAFF. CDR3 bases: TGCGCCAGCAGCCTGGCGGAAGCCACTGAAGCTTTCTTT.

The CDR3 protein is CSGGHQNTEAFF. CDR3 coding DNA: TGCAGCGGAGGACACCAGAACACTGAAGCTTTCTTT. The chain recombines TRBV29-1 with TRBJ1-1, with D maybe TRBD1 (5 bases). CDR1 is SQVTM and CDR2 is ANQGSEA in the germline V gene. Trimming cost V 7 bases and J 1 base, with 10 bases left between them. The CDR3 covers 12 residues.

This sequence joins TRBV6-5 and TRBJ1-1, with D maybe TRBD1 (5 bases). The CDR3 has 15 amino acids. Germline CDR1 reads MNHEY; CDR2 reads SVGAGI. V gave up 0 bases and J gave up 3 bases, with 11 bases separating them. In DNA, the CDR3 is TGTGCCAGCAGTTACTCGTTCCAGGGCGACACTGAAGCTTTCTTT. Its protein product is CASSYSFQGDTEAFF.

CDR3 coding DNA: TGTGCCAGCAGCTTAGTGAGGACTAGCGGGAGCGGGGCAGATACGCAGTATTTT. Its protein product is CASSLVRTSGSGADTQYF. This rearrangement joins TRBV7-2 to TRBJ2-3, with 13 bases lining up with TRBD2. The CDR3 has 18 residues. Trimming at V came to 1 base and at J to 4 bases, leaving 8 bases not matched to a gene. CDR1 is SGHTA, CDR2 FQGNSA, per germline.